Detailed here is one TCR beta chain. Those enrolled in Seattle joined during active infection and were followed longitudinally afterward. This sample was taken from a study of blood T cell repertoires in COVID-19. Study-wide background: Samples of COVID-19 (acute and convalescent) were obtained from the United States, Italy and Spain.

Original processing methods: By means of reference gene primer amplification, nucleated cell counts were estimated. Measured with immunoSEQ multiplex PCR; TCRdb has only the in-frame clones, and not every one. That table supplies the V and J calls and clone size; D and trimming were determined from the DNA. Among over 250,000 clones listed, 75% to 90% were seen once. The germline V and J ends were trimmed by 5 bases and 3 bases, with 17 bases remaining between them. Germline assignment: CDR1 SGHAT and CDR2 FQNNGV. The CDR3 contains 16 residues. What was sequenced was peripheral blood. This sequence joins TRBV11-2 and TRBJ2-1, with D tentatively TRBD1 (6 bases). This sequence originates from a woman in her 70s with COVID-19, enrolled during active disease. CDR3 nucleotides: TGTGCCAGCAGCCCCCGACAGGTCCCTCTCTACAATGAGCAGTTCTTC. Its protein product is CASSPRQVPLYNEQFF.